The sequence of this TCR beta chain was determined in a study of cytomegalovirus exposure and HLA in healthy donors. Study-wide findings and caveats: Cytomegalovirus association was listed for about 170 TCR beta chains.

CDR1 SGHAT and CDR2 FQNNGV come from the germline V gene. The CDR3 totals 15 residues. V lost 3 bases and J lost 5, with 13 bases in between. For this clone: The target antigen is unknown.

The PCR had 60 Vbeta and 13 Jbeta primers. Produced via immunoSEQ multiplex PCR; TCRdb's table is partial and in-frame only. This table has about 190,000 clones, about nine tenths appearing once. The clonotype was recovered from a man under 40 in good health and CMV-seronegative. The gene calls are TRBV11-2 and TRBJ2-2; D may be TRBD2 (6 bases). Sequencing was performed on PBMCs. The CDR3 is CASSLMGTSTGELFF. As DNA, the CDR3 is TGTGCCAGCAGCTTGATGGGGACTTCAACCGGGGAGCTGTTTTTT. Drawing the rest from reference TRBV11-2 and TRBJ2-2, the complete variable domain is EAGVAQSPRYKIIEKRQSVAFWCNPISGHATLYWYQQILGQGPKLLIQFQNNGVVDDSQLPKDRFSAERLKGVDSTLKIQPAKLEDSAVYLCASSLMGTSTGELFFGEGSRLTVL.